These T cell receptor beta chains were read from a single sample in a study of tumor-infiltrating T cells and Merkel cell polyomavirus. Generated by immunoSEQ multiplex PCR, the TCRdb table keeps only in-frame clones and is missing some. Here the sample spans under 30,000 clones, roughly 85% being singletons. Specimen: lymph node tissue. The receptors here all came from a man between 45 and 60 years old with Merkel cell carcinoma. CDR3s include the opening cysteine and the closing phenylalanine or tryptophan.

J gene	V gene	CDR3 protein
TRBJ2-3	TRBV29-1	CSVEWAGGTDTQYF
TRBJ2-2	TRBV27	CASSPSGRATGELFF
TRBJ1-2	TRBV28	CASSLRQYYGYTF
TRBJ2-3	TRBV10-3	CAISDSTSGSGGGTQYF
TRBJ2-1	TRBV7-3	CASSSSGYEQFF
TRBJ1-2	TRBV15	CATSVDRNYGYTF
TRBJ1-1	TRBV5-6	CASSAGTLGTEAFF
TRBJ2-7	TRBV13	CASSLEGTSGRQYEQYF
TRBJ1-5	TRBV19	CASRVGTGRSNQPQHF
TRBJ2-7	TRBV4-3	CASSQDRQRGYEQYF
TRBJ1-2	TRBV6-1	CASSAGTDANYGYTF
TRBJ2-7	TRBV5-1	CTSSAGQGAQEQYF
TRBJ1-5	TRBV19	CASSSRDSFNQPQHF
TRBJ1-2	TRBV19	CASSIGGPSFIYTF
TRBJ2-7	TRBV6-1	CASSELVSGGSLGGEQYF
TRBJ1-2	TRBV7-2	CASSPQGRGYTF
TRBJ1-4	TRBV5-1	CASSQEGVAGEKLFF
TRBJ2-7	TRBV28	CASSPGGIYEQYF
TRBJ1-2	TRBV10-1	CASSDHTQGYGYTF
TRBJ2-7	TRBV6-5	CASSPQDLSYEQYF
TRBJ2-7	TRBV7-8	CASSTGQYYYEQYF
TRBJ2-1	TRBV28	CASSRNRGPYNEQFF
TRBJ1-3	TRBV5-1	CASGTGRLENTIYF
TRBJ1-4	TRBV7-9	CASSSTGEGEKLFF
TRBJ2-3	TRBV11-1	CASSTVRLASPDTQYF
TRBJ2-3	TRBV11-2	CASSATGLLDTQYF
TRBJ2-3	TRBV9	CASSLLQGADTQYF
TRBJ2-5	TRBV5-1	CASSPEPGRAEETQYF
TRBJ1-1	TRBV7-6	CASSSRQAMNTEAFF
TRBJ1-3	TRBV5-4	CASSSTASGNTIYF
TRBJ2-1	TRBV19	CASSAPVRGYNEQFF
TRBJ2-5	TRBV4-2	CASSQEFRLAGGASRETQYF
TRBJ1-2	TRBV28	CASRHVYGYTF
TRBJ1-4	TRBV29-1	CSVSTGTGFNEKLFF
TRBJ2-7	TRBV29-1	CSASGSPYEQYF
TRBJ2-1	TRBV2	CASSQTSGRYNEQFF
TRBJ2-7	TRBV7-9	CASGGTALYEQYF
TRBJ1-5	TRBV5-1	CASSFGENQPQHF
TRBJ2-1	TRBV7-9	CASTLGTEQFF
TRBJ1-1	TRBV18	CASSRTVNTEAFF
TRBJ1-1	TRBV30	CAWSRGTNTEAFF
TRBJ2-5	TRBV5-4	CASSLDHGQETQYF
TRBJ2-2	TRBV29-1	CSVDGGGGELFF
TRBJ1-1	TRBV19	CASSMGRPENTEAFF
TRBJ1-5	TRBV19	CASSREGTGRNQPQHF
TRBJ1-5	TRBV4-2	CASSQDQRYSNQPQHF